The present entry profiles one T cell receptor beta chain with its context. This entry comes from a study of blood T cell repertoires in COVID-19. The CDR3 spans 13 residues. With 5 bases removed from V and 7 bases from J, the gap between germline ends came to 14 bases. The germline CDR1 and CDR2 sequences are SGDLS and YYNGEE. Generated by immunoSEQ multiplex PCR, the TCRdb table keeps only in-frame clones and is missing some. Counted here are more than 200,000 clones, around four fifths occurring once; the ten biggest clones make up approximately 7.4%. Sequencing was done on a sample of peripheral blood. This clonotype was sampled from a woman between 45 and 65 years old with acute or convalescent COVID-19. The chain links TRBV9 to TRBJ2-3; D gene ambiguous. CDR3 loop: CASSGDSLNTQYF. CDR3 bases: TGTGCCAGCAGTGGAGACTCCTTGAATACGCAGTATTTT.